The rows below give T cell receptor beta chains drawn from one sample of a study of T cells in Graves' hyperthyroidism and ophthalmopathy. A single record per CDR3 protein comes from TCRdb applying MiXCR to the multiplex PCR reads. The profile shows roughly 350,000 distinct CDR3 sequences, about 14% of them singletons. Sequencing input: blood. The receptor source for this set is a woman in her twenties or thirties with Graves' ophthalmopathy. Both conserved end residues are part of each CDR3. The D gene is left open where the match is weak. Some rows have no size entry. The others give once, few or many, or a class for an expanded clone.

DNA | CDR3 | size | J | D | V
TGTGCCAGCAGTTTAAAAATGACCAACAATGAGCAGTTCTTC | CASSLKMTNNEQFF | many | TRBJ2-1 | . | TRBV28
TGTGGCATCTCGTCGGGTCGCACTGAAGCTTTCTTT | CGISSGRTEAFF | . | TRBJ1-1 | . | TRBV5-8
TGTGCCAGCAGTTTACTCGACAGGGGGCCGTTAGAGACCCTGTACTTC | CASSLLDRGPLETLYF | . | TRBJ2-5 | TRBD1 | TRBV27
TGTGCCAGCAGCTCAGAGACCGAGGGCACAGATACGCAGTATTTT | CASSSETEGTDTQYF | once | TRBJ2-3 | . | TRBV7-9
TGTGCCAGCAGTAAGGCAGTCCATCAGCCCCAGCATTTT | CASSKAVHQPQHF | . | TRBJ1-5 | . | TRBV6-2/TRBV6-3
TGCGCCAGCAGCCAATATCCGGGGGGATATGGCTACACCTTC | CASSQYPGGYGYTF | many | TRBJ1-2 | . | TRBV4-1
TGCAGCGTTAAAGGGCCTAATGAAAAACTGTTTTTT | CSVKGPNEKLFF | few | TRBJ1-4 | . | TRBV29-1
TGTGCCAGCAGCGACCCCGGGCCTGGGGAAAAACTGTTTTTT | CASSDPGPGEKLFF | . | TRBJ1-4 | . | TRBV5-5
TGTGCCAGCAGCCCGGAACTCACAGGGGGGAACACTGAAGCTTTCTTT | CASSPELTGGNTEAFF | many | TRBJ1-1 | TRBD1 | TRBV3-1
TGTGCCAGCAGTTTTGGAGAATCAGGAGTGTATGGCTACACCTTC | CASSFGESGVYGYTF | many | TRBJ1-2 | . | TRBV28
TGCAGTGCTAGTTCCAGGGCTCTTGATGAAAAACTGTTTTTT | CSASSRALDEKLFF | many | TRBJ1-4 | . | TRBV20-1
TGCGCCAGCAGCTTGCAGGCCTTATACAATGAGCAGTTCTTC | CASSLQALYNEQFF | many | TRBJ2-1 | . | TRBV5-1
TGTGCCAGTAGTATCAGCGGGCAGTACCAAGAGACCCAGTACTTC | CASSISGQYQETQYF | . | TRBJ2-5 | . | TRBV19
TGTGCCAGCAGCTTAGCGGCCCCAGATACGCAGTATTTT | CASSLAAPDTQYF | many | TRBJ2-3 | . | TRBV7-2
TGTGCCAGCAGTCTCAAGACCGGCAACACTGAAGCTTTCTTT | CASSLKTGNTEAFF | many | TRBJ1-1 | . | TRBV27
TGTGCCAGCACCCCCATCTCGGGGGTGAACACTGAAGCTTTCTTT | CASTPISGVNTEAFF | few | TRBJ1-1 | . | TRBV9
TGTGCCAGCAGCTTAGGCCAAAATAGAGGGGAAATATACAATGAGCAGTTCTTC | CASSLGQNRGEIYNEQFF | few | TRBJ2-1 | . | TRBV7-9
TGTGCCAGTAGTATAGCAGCTCCCCGAGAAGAAAAACTGTTTTTT | CASSIAAPREEKLFF | . | TRBJ1-4 | . | TRBV19
TGTGCCAGCAGCCCGATCGGGTGGGGCAATCAGCCCCAGCATTTT | CASSPIGWGNQPQHF | many | TRBJ1-5 | . | TRBV11-2
TGTGCCAGCAGTCAACTGGGGGCGGGGGCCAACGTCCTGACTTTC | CASSQLGAGANVLTF | . | TRBJ2-6 | . | TRBV6-1
TGCAGTGCTCATCTCGGGACAGCAGCTACCTATGGCTACACCTTC | CSAHLGTAATYGYTF | few | TRBJ1-2 | TRBD1 | TRBV20-1
TGCAGTGCACCAGCGGGGAGGGCAGATACGCAGTATTTT | CSAPAGRADTQYF | many | TRBJ2-3 | TRBD2 | TRBV20-1
TGTGCCAGCAGCTTAGCGCCAAAGAATGAGCAGTTCTTC | CASSLAPKNEQFF | many | TRBJ2-1 | . | TRBV7-8
TGCGCCAGCAGCTTGGTCGTGGGGGGGTCCTACGAGCAGTACTTC | CASSLVVGGSYEQYF | . | TRBJ2-7 | TRBD2 | TRBV5-1
TGTGCCAGCAGCTCAGAAGCCGGGACTAGGGGCACAGATACGCAGTATTTT | CASSSEAGTRGTDTQYF | . | TRBJ2-3 | TRBD2 | TRBV9
TGTGCCAGCTCTAGCTCACGCTCTGGGGCCAACGTCCTGACTTTC | CASSSSRSGANVLTF | many | TRBJ2-6 | . | TRBV6-2/TRBV6-3
TGCAGTGCTAACCGGGACAGGGGAGTTTTTACGCAGTATTTT | CSANRDRGVFTQYF | many | TRBJ2-3 | TRBD1 | TRBV20-1
TGTGCCACCAGCAGAGGTCCCCAGGACCCGAACACCGGGGAGCTGTTTTTT | CATSRGPQDPNTGELFF | . | TRBJ2-2 | . | TRBV15
TGTGCCAGCAGTGAACTGGGGGCACGGTCACCCCTCCACTTT | CASSELGARSPLHF | many | TRBJ1-6 | . | TRBV2
TGTGCTAGTGGTTTGGACATTGGGGGCTACACCTTC | CASGLDIGGYTF | many | TRBJ1-2 | . | TRBV12-5
TGTGCCAGCAGTGAAAGGGTAGGGGTGAGCAATCAGCCCCAGCATTTT | CASSERVGVSNQPQHF | many | TRBJ1-5 | . | TRBV2
TGTGCCAGCAGTCCCCCCGGGACTCCCGGGGCGGAGACCCAGTACTTC | CASSPPGTPGAETQYF | many | TRBJ2-5 | . | TRBV12-3/TRBV12-4
TGCGCCAGCAGCTTGGGCGGGACAGGGCAATACGAGCAGTACTTC | CASSLGGTGQYEQYF | few | TRBJ2-7 | TRBD1 | TRBV5-1
TGTGCCAGCAAACGTATTACACAAGACACTGAAGCTTTCTTT | CASKRITQDTEAFF | many | TRBJ1-1 | . | TRBV9
TGTGCCAGCAGTGGGATAGCGGGGTTGGTTGATGAGCAGTTCTTC | CASSGIAGLVDEQFF | many | TRBJ2-1 | TRBD2 | TRBV12-3/TRBV12-4
TGTGCCAGCAGAATCATATTAGCCTTGGCCGGGGAGCTGTTTTTT | CASRIILALAGELFF | many | TRBJ2-2 | . | TRBV12-3/TRBV12-4
TGTGCCACCCTAGGGACAGGAAACACCGGGGAGCTGTTTTTT | CATLGTGNTGELFF | . | TRBJ2-2 | TRBD1 | TRBV24-1